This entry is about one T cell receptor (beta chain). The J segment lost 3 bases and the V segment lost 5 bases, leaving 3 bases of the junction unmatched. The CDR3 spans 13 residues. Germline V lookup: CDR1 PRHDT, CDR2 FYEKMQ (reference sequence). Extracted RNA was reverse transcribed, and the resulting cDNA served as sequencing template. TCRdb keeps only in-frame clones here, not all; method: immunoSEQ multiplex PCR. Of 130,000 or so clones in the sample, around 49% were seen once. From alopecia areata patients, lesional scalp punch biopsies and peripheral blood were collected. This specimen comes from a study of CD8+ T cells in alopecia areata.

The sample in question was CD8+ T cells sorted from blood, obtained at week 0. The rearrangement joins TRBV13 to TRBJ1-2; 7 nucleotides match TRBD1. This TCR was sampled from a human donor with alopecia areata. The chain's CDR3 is CASSQGQYYGYTF. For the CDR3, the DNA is TGTGCCAGCAGCCAGGGACAGTACTATGGCTACACCTTC.